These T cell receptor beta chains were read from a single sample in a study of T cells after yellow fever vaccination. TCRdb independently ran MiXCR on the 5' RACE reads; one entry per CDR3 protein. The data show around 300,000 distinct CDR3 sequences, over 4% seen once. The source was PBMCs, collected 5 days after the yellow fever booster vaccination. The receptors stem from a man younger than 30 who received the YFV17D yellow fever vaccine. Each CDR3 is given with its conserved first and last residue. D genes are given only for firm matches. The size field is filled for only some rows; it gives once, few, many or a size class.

CDR3: CSASTGGRRGNEQFF
DNA: TGCAGTGCTAGTACGGGGGGCCGCCGGGGCAATGAGCAGTTCTTC
size: many
J: TRBJ2-1
V: TRBV20-1
D: -

CDR3: CATSDQLAGEQFF
DNA: TGTGCCACCAGTGATCAATTAGCGGGGGAGCAGTTCTTC
size: few
J: TRBJ2-1
V: TRBV24-1
D: TRBD2

CDR3: CASSIGAQRGPNYNEQFF
DNA: TGTGCCAGTAGTATAGGGGCCCAGCGGGGACCGAACTACAATGAGCAGTTCTTC
size: few
J: TRBJ2-1
V: TRBV19
D: TRBD2

CDR3: CASSYGQGTTEAFF
DNA: TGTGCCAGCAGTTACGGACAGGGGACCACTGAAGCTTTCTTT
size: -
J: TRBJ1-1
V: TRBV6-5
D: TRBD1

CDR3: CASSLDADRETQYF
DNA: TGTGCCAGCAGCTTGGATGCGGATCGGGAGACCCAGTACTTC
size: few
J: TRBJ2-5
V: TRBV5-5
D: -

CDR3: CSATSRGQETQYF
DNA: TGCAGTGCTACCTCCAGGGGCCAAGAGACCCAGTACTTC
size: -
J: TRBJ2-5
V: TRBV20-1
D: -

CDR3: CASSPGQGGLLF
DNA: TGTGCCAGCTCACCCGGACAGGGCGGCCTCCTCTTC
size: -
J: TRBJ2-1
V: TRBV18
D: TRBD1

CDR3: CSARDWGTGGTEAFF
DNA: TGCAGTGCTAGAGATTGGGGAACAGGGGGCACTGAAGCTTTCTTT
size: -
J: TRBJ1-1
V: TRBV20-1
D: TRBD1

CDR3: CSAGRRGNNEQFF
DNA: TGCAGTGCTGGGCGCAGGGGAAACAATGAGCAGTTCTTC
size: -
J: TRBJ2-1
V: TRBV20-1
D: -

CDR3: CSVTGGFQPQHF
DNA: TGCAGTGTCACGGGGGGGTTTCAGCCCCAGCATTTT
size: many
J: TRBJ1-5
V: TRBV20-1
D: -

CDR3: CSASGQTMTQHF
DNA: TGCAGTGCTAGTGGACAGACGATGACCCAGCATTTT
size: -
J: TRBJ1-5
V: TRBV20-1
D: -

CDR3: CASSSTGNNQPQHF
DNA: TGTGCCAGCAGTTCGACAGGGAACAATCAGCCCCAGCATTTT
size: few
J: TRBJ1-5
V: TRBV12-3/TRBV12-4
D: TRBD1

CDR3: CSARATGPRDEQYF
DNA: TGCAGTGCTAGAGCGACAGGCCCTCGCGACGAGCAGTACTTC
size: many
J: TRBJ2-7
V: TRBV20-1
D: -

CDR3: CATRNSGTDTQYF
DNA: TGTGCCACCAGAAACAGCGGCACAGATACGCAGTATTTT
size: -
J: TRBJ2-3
V: TRBV15
D: -

CDR3: CASSPGTGVLTGELFF
DNA: TGCGCCAGCAGCCCGGGGACAGGGGTTCTCACCGGGGAGCTGTTTTTT
size: -
J: TRBJ2-2
V: TRBV4-3
D: TRBD1

CDR3: CASIFRAGTEAFF
DNA: TGTGCCAGCATCTTTCGTGCGGGCACTGAAGCTTTCTTT
size: -
J: TRBJ1-1
V: TRBV6-1
D: -

CDR3: CASSPAEGSGQFF
DNA: TGTGCCAGCTCACCGGCGGAGGGGAGTGGACAGTTCTTC
size: many
J: TRBJ2-1
V: TRBV18
D: -

CDR3: CSAAQGALYGYTF
DNA: TGCAGTGCCGCACAGGGGGCCCTCTATGGCTACACCTTC
size: many
J: TRBJ1-2
V: TRBV20-1
D: TRBD1

CDR3: CASSLFGREHYGYTF
DNA: TGTGCCAGCAGCTTATTTGGACGCGAGCACTATGGCTACACCTTC
size: -
J: TRBJ1-2
V: TRBV7-9
D: -

CDR3: CAISRQGALDTEAFF
DNA: TGTGCCATCAGTAGACAGGGGGCATTGGACACTGAAGCTTTCTTT
size: -
J: TRBJ1-1
V: TRBV10-3
D: TRBD1

CDR3: CASSLRTSGGVTQYF
DNA: TGTGCCAGCAGCTTGCGAACTAGCGGGGGGGTGACCCAGTACTTC
size: many
J: TRBJ2-5
V: TRBV11-2
D: TRBD2

CDR3: CASSFYRPGELFF
DNA: TGTGCCAGCAGCTTTTACAGACCCGGGGAGCTGTTTTTT
size: few
J: TRBJ2-2
V: TRBV7-2
D: -

CDR3: CASSRDRALEQYF
DNA: TGTGCCAGCAGCAGGGACAGGGCCCTCGAGCAGTACTTC
size: many
J: TRBJ2-7
V: TRBV6-1
D: TRBD1

CDR3: CASSLWGQGGDTQYF
DNA: TGTGCCAGCAGTTTATGGGGACAGGGGGGAGATACGCAGTATTTT
size: many
J: TRBJ2-3
V: TRBV27
D: TRBD1

CDR3: CASSAAYGGEAEAFF
DNA: TGTGCCAGCAGTGCTGCCTATGGGGGGGAGGCTGAAGCTTTCTTT
size: -
J: TRBJ1-1
V: TRBV6-1
D: -

CDR3: CASSSYGNEQFF
DNA: TGTGCCAGCAGCTCCTACGGGAATGAGCAGTTCTTC
size: few
J: TRBJ2-1
V: TRBV7-2
D: -

CDR3: CASSDAASGYTF
DNA: TGTGCCAGCAGCGACGCGGCCAGCGGCTACACCTTC
size: -
J: TRBJ1-2
V: TRBV7-9
D: -

CDR3: CASSQGGTSSHEQYF
DNA: TGTGCCAGCAGCCAGGGCGGGACTAGCTCCCACGAGCAGTACTTC
size: -
J: TRBJ2-7
V: TRBV3-1
D: TRBD2

CDR3: CASSPGQGTEKLFF
DNA: TGCGCCAGCAGCCCTGGACAGGGGACGGAAAAACTGTTTTTT
size: many
J: TRBJ1-4
V: TRBV5-1
D: TRBD1

CDR3: CASSPGDRDTYEQYF
DNA: TGCGCCAGCAGCCCGGGGGACAGGGATACCTACGAGCAGTACTTC
size: many
J: TRBJ2-7
V: TRBV5-1
D: TRBD1

CDR3: CASSFRAGGAYTGELFF
DNA: TGTGCCAGCAGCTTCCGAGCGGGGGGGGCGTACACCGGGGAGCTGTTTTTT
size: few
J: TRBJ2-2
V: TRBV7-3
D: TRBD2

CDR3: CASSLDGGADTQYF
DNA: TGCGCCAGCAGCTTGGACGGGGGGGCAGATACGCAGTATTTT
size: few
J: TRBJ2-3
V: TRBV5-1
D: TRBD2

CDR3: CASSRIGAQGYTF
DNA: TGTGCCAGCAGTCGCATAGGGGCGCAGGGCTACACCTTC
size: few
J: TRBJ1-2
V: TRBV6-5
D: -

CDR3: CASSRTRGLAGLGGRTDTQYF
DNA: TGTGCCAGCAGCCGAACCCGGGGACTAGCGGGTCTAGGGGGCCGCACAGATACGCAGTATTTT
size: -
J: TRBJ2-3
V: TRBV3-1
D: TRBD2

CDR3: CASSQRTSGGFYNEQFF
DNA: TGTGCCAGCAGCCAGAGGACTAGCGGGGGCTTTTACAATGAGCAGTTCTTC
size: many
J: TRBJ2-1
V: TRBV4-2
D: TRBD2

CDR3: CASSLRAGGTAETQYF
DNA: TGCGCCAGCAGCTTGAGGGCCGGGGGCACGGCAGAGACCCAGTACTTC
size: few
J: TRBJ2-5
V: TRBV5-1
D: -

CDR3: CASRGQGLGEQYF
DNA: TGTGCCAGCAGGGGACAGGGCTTGGGGGAGCAGTACTTC
size: many
J: TRBJ2-7
V: TRBV2
D: TRBD1

CDR3: CASSYPSGGADIQYF
DNA: TGTGCCAGCAGTTACCCTTCAGGGGGCGCGGACATTCAGTACTTC
size: few
J: TRBJ2-4
V: TRBV6-2/TRBV6-3
D: TRBD1

CDR3: CASSLGRRSAGSNTEAFF
DNA: TGTGCCAGCAGCTTAGGCCGTCGTAGTGCGGGGTCAAACACTGAAGCTTTCTTT
size: many
J: TRBJ1-1
V: TRBV7-8
D: -

CDR3: CATSSPGGGLKDTQYF
DNA: TGTGCCACCAGCAGCCCGGGGGGGGGGCTCAAGGATACGCAGTATTTT
size: few
J: TRBJ2-3
V: TRBV15
D: TRBD2

CDR3: CASSLGGTWRGSDTQYF
DNA: TGCGCCAGCAGCTTGGGCGGCACTTGGCGGGGCTCAGATACGCAGTATTTT
size: -
J: TRBJ2-3
V: TRBV5-1
D: -

CDR3: CASTLAGTQETQYF
DNA: TGCGCCAGCACCCTAGCGGGGACTCAAGAGACCCAGTACTTC
size: many
J: TRBJ2-5
V: TRBV5-1
D: TRBD2

CDR3: CASSLGHSNTGELFF
DNA: TGCGCCAGCAGCTTGGGGCACTCGAACACCGGGGAGCTGTTTTTT
size: -
J: TRBJ2-2
V: TRBV5-1
D: -

CDR3: CSVEGANSYNEQFF
DNA: TGCAGCGTTGAAGGGGCAAACTCCTACAATGAGCAGTTCTTC
size: many
J: TRBJ2-1
V: TRBV29-1
D: -

CDR3: CASSLVAGSPNNEQFF
DNA: TGCGCCAGCAGCTTGGTCGCCGGGTCCCCCAACAATGAGCAGTTCTTC
size: -
J: TRBJ2-1
V: TRBV5-1
D: -

CDR3: CASSSALRYGYTF
DNA: TGTGCCAGCAGCTCCGCGCTACGCTATGGCTACACCTTC
size: few
J: TRBJ1-2
V: TRBV7-8
D: -